Listed below are T cell receptor beta chains from one sample, sequenced in a study of shared clonotypes between healthy human individuals. Clones were sequenced by immunoSEQ multiplex PCR, and TCRdb holds only the in-frame ones, with some missing. The profile shows about 1 million clones, around 76% of them singletons. The material sequenced was memory CD4+ T cells sorted from blood. Receptors were obtained from a man between 18 and 35 years old in good health. Both conserved end residues are part of each CDR3. D genes are given only for firm matches. Not all rows give a size; the values are once, few, many and, for expanded clones, a class.

clone_size	j_call	d_call	v_call	cdr3_nt	cdr3_aa
once	TRBJ1-1	NA	TRBV5-1	TGCGCCAGCAGCTTGGGACATACGAACACTGAAGCTTTCTTT	CASSLGHTNTEAFF
NA	TRBJ1-1	NA	TRBV6-4	TGTGCCAGCGCCCAATCGATGGGGCAACTGAACACTGAAGCTTTCTTT	CASAQSMGQLNTEAFF
NA	TRBJ2-7	NA	TRBV6-5	TGTGCCAGCAGTTACTCGGCCCTCGAGCAGTACTTC	CASSYSALEQYF
NA	TRBJ2-7	NA	TRBV6-5	TGTGCCAGCAGCGTCCGGGACGTTTCCTACGAGCAGTACTTC	CASSVRDVSYEQYF
many	TRBJ1-1	NA	TRBV2	TGTGCCAGCAGGGTTCAAGGGGCTCGCACTGAAGCTTTCTTT	CASRVQGARTEAFF
NA	TRBJ1-6	NA	TRBV19	TGTGCCAGTAGTCCTCGGACCGACTATAATTCACCCCTCCACTTT	CASSPRTDYNSPLHF
NA	TRBJ2-6	NA	TRBV7-6	TGTGCCAGCAGCTTAGGGGCTGCTGGGGCCAACGTCCTGACTTTC	CASSLGAAGANVLTF
NA	TRBJ1-2	NA	TRBV5-5	TGTGCCAGCAGCTTCGACACAACTAACTATGGCTACACCTTC	CASSFDTTNYGYTF
NA	TRBJ1-6	NA	TRBV5-4	TGTGCCAGCAGCTTAGGGGAAAATTCACCCCTCCACTTT	CASSLGENSPLHF
NA	TRBJ1-2	NA	TRBV7-9	TGTGCCAGCAGCCGTATGGAGGTCGGCTACACCTTC	CASSRMEVGYTF
NA	TRBJ2-1	TRBD2	TRBV6-5	TGTGCCAGCAGTTACCGCTCGGCGCGGGGGGGCTCTGAGCAGTTCTTC	CASSYRSARGGSEQFF
NA	TRBJ2-5	TRBD2	TRBV6-5	TGTGCCACCTTAGCGGGGGGGATGGAGACCCAGTACTTC	CATLAGGMETQYF
NA	TRBJ2-3	NA	TRBV10-3	TGTGCCATCAGTGAGTCCTGGGACACTCACTTT	CAISESWDTHF
NA	TRBJ1-2	TRBD1	TRBV6-6	TGTGCCAGCAGTGCCGGGACAGGGGGCTTCTATGGCTACACCTTC	CASSAGTGGFYGYTF
few	TRBJ2-5	TRBD2	TRBV9	TGTGCCAGCAGCGCCGCTGGCGGGAGGGTCCCAGAGACCCAGTACTTC	CASSAAGGRVPETQYF
NA	TRBJ2-2	TRBD1	TRBV6-5	TGTGCCAGCACAAGAGCGGGACAGGGGACCGGGGAGCTGTTTTTT	CASTRAGQGTGELFF
NA	TRBJ2-3	NA	TRBV10-3	TGTGCCATCTTCTCCTCTAGCACAGATACGCAGTATTTT	CAIFSSSTDTQYF
once	TRBJ2-7	NA	TRBV18	TGTGCCAGCTCACCAAGGGAGGGGGGGATCGGCGAGCAGTACTTC	CASSPREGGIGEQYF
NA	TRBJ1-1	NA	TRBV30	TGTGCCTGGAGTCTCGTCTTAAACACTGAAGCTTTCTTT	CAWSLVLNTEAFF
NA	TRBJ2-7	TRBD2	TRBV30	TGTGCCTGGGCCGGGGGGGCAAGAGACGAGCAGTACTTC	CAWAGGARDEQYF
NA	TRBJ2-7	TRBD1	TRBV2	TGTGCCAGCAGTGAAGCGGGACAGGGTGTGTACGAGCAGTACTTC	CASSEAGQGVYEQYF
NA	TRBJ1-4	NA	TRBV9	TGTGCCAGCAGCGCCACTGGACTTTTAGTTGAAAAACTGTTTTTT	CASSATGLLVEKLFF
NA	TRBJ1-4	NA	TRBV27	TGTGCCAGCAGGCCCCTAGGCGAGGGGGAAAAACTGTTTTTT	CASRPLGEGEKLFF
few	TRBJ1-5	NA	TRBV7-9	TGTGCCAGCAGCTTTGGGGACCAGCCCCAGCATTTT	CASSFGDQPQHF
NA	TRBJ1-3	NA	TRBV6-5	TGTGCCAGCAGTTCTGGGCCTCAGCTTAACGGAAACACCATATATTTT	CASSSGPQLNGNTIYF
NA	TRBJ1-5	TRBD1	TRBV18	TGTGCCAGCTCAGACAGGGGGGATCAGCCCCAGCATTTT	CASSDRGDQPQHF
NA	TRBJ1-1	NA	TRBV6-1	TGTGCCAGCAGGCTTGCGGGCATGAACACTGAAGCTTTCTTT	CASRLAGMNTEAFF
NA	TRBJ2-2	NA	TRBV5-4	TGTGCCAGCAGCAGGGACGGGAACACCGGGGAGCTGTTTTTT	CASSRDGNTGELFF
NA	TRBJ2-3	TRBD2	TRBV10-1	TGCGCCAGCAGTGAGTCGGGAGGGTGGACAGATACGCAGTATTTT	CASSESGGWTDTQYF